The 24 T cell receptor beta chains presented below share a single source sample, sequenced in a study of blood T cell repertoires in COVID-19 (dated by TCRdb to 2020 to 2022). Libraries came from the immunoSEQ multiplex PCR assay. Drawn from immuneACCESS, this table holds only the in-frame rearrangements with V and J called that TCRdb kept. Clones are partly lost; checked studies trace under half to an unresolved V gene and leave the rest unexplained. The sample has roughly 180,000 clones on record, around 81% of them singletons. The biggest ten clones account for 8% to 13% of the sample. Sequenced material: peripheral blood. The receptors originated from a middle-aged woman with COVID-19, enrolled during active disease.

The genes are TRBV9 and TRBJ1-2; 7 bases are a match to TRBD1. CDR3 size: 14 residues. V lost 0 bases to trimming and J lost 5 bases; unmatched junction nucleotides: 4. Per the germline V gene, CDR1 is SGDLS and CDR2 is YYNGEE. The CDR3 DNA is TGTGCCAGCAGCGTAGGGACAGGCTTATATGGCTACACCTTC. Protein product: CASSVGTGLYGYTF.

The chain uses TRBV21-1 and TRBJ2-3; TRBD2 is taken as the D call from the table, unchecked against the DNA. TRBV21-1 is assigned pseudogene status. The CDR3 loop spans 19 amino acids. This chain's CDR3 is CASSKGGRPSGGGTDTQYF. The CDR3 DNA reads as TGTGCCAGCAGCAAAGGAGGGAGACCTAGCGGGGGCGGCACAGATACGCAGTATTTT.

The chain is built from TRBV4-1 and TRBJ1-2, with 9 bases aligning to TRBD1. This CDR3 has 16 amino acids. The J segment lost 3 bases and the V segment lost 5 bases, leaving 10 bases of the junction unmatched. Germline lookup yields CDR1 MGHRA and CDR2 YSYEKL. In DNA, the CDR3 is TGCGCCAGCAGCTCAGGACAGGGGATATTATACTATGGCTACACCTTC. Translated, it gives CASSSGQGILYYGYTF.

This chain's CDR3 is CASSLAPRSPYGYTF. DNA for the CDR3: TGTGCCAGCAGCTTAGCCCCCCGGAGCCCCTATGGCTACACCTTC. This rearrangement joins TRBV7-9 to TRBJ1-2; D not certain. V was clipped by 0 bases and J by 4 bases, with 12 bases between them. The CDR3 loop spans 15 amino acids. Germline V lookup: CDR1 SEHNR, CDR2 FQNEAQ (reference sequence).

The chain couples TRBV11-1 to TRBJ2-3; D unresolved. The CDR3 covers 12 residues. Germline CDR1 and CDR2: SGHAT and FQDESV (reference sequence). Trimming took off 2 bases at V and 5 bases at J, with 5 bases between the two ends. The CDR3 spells CASSLSGDTQYF. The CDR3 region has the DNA TGTGCCAGCAGCTTATCAGGAGATACGCAGTATTTT.

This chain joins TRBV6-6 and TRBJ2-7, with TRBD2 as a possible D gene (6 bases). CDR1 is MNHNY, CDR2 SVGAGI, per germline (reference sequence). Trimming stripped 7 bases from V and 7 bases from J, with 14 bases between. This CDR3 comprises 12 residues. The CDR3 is CASNQGLWEQYF. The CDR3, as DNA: TGTGCCAGCAATCAGGGACTGTGGGAGCAGTACTTC.

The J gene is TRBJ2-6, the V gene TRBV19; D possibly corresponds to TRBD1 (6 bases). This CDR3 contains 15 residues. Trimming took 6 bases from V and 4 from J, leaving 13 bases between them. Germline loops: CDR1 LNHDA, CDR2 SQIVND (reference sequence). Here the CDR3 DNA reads TGTGCCAGTAGCCGCAGGGGTACCGGGGCCAACGTCCTGACTTTC. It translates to CASSRRGTGANVLTF.

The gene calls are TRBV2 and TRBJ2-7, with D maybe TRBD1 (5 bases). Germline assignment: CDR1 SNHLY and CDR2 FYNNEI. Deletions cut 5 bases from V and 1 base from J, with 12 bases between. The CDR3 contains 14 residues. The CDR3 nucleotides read TGTGCCAGCAGTCCGCGACAGATTTCCTACGAGCAGTACTTC. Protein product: CASSPRQISYEQYF.

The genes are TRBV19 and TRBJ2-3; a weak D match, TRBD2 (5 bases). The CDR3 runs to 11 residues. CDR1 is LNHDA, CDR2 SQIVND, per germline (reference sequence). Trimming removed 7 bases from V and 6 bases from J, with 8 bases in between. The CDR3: CASMGGDTQYF. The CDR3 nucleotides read TGTGCCAGTATGGGCGGGGATACGCAGTATTTT.

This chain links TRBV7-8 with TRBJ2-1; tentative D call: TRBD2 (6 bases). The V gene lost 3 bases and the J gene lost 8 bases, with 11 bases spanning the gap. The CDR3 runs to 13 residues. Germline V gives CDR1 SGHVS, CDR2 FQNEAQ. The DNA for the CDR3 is TGTGCCAGCAGCTTCGACCGGGAGTATGAGCAGTTCTTC. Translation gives CASSFDREYEQFF.

CDR3 bases: TGTGCCAGCAGCCTAGGACAGAAATACAATGAGCAGTTCTTC. It encodes CASSLGQKYNEQFF. The V gene is TRBV5-6, the J gene TRBJ2-1; a possible D gene is TRBD1 (6 bases). Germline values: CDR1 SGHDT, CDR2 YYEEEE. This CDR3 has 14 residues. Trimming shortened V by 4 bases and J by 4 bases, and 12 bases separated the two germline ends.

In DNA, the CDR3 is TGTGCCAGCAGCTTGGGCGATCCTAACTATGGCTACACCTTC. Protein: CASSLGDPNYGYTF. This chain uses TRBV5-5 with TRBJ1-2; unclear D gene. V was pared by 0 bases and J by 0 bases, with 6 bases between. Germline V lookup: CDR1 SGHKS, CDR2 YYEKEE (reference sequence). This CDR3 comprises 14 residues.

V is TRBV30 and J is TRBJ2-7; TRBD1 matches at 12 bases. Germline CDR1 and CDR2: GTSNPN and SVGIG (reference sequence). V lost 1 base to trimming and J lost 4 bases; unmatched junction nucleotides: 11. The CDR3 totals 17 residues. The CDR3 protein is CAWSGGQGALFGYEQYV. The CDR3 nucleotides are TGTGCCTGGAGTGGGGGACAGGGGGCATTATTCGGTTACGAGCAGTACGTC.

CDR3 sequence (DNA): TGTGCCAGTAGTACAAAGACACCTAACACTGAAGCTTTCTTT. Protein: CASSTKTPNTEAFF. The chain carries TRBV19 and TRBJ1-1, with no clear D. The V end lost 4 bases, the J end lost 2 bases, and 11 bases lay between the germline ends. Germline V gives CDR1 LNHDA, CDR2 SQIVND (reference sequence). This CDR3 contains 14 residues.

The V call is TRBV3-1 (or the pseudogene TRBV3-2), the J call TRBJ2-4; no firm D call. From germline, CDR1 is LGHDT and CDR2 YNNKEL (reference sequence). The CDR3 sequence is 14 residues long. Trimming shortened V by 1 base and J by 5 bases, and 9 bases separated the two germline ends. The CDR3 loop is CASSQVLGQNIQYF. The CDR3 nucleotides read TGTGCCAGCAGCCAAGTTCTAGGTCAAAACATTCAGTACTTC.

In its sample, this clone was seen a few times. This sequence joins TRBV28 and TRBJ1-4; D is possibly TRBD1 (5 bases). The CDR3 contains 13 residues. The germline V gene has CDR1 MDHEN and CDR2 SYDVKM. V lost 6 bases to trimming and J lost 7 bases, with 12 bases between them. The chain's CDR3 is CASRQTGFEKLFF. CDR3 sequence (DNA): TGTGCCAGCAGACAAACAGGTTTTGAAAAACTGTTTTTT. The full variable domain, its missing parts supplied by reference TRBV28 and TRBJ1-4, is DVKVTQSSRYLVKRTGEKVFLECVQDMDHENMFWYRQDPGLGLRLIYFSYDVKMKEKGDIPEGYSVSREKKERFSLILESASTNQTSMYLCASRQTGFEKLFFGSGTQLSVL.

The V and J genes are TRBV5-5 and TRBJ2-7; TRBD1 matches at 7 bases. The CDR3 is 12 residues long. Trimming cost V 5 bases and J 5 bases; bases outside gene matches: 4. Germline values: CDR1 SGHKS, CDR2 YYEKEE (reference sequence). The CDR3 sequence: CASSRQGHEQYV. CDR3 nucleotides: TGTGCCAGCAGTCGACAGGGTCACGAGCAGTACGTC.

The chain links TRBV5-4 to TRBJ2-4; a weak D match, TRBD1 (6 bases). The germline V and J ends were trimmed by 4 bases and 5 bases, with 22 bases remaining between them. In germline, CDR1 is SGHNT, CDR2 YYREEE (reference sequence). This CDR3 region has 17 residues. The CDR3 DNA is TGTGCCAGCAGCCCCTCCCCCGGGACACCCTTGGAAAACATTCAGTACTTC. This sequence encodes CASSPSPGTPLENIQYF.

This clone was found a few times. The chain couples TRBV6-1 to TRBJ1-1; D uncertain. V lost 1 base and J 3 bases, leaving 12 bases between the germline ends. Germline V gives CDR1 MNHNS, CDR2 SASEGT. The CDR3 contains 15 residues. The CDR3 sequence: CASSEDRRAYTEAFF. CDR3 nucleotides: TGTGCCAGCAGTGAAGATAGGAGGGCATACACTGAAGCTTTCTTT.

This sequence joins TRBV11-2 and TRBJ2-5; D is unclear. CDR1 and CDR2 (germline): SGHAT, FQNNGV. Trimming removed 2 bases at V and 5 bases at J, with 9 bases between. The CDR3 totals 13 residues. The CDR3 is CASSLLYMETQYF. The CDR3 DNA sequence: TGTGCCAGCAGCTTACTTTACATGGAGACCCAGTACTTC.

The CDR3 is CASSFTTHNEQFF. The CDR3 region has the DNA TGCGCCAGCAGCTTTACTACCCACAATGAGCAGTTCTTC. The chain employs TRBV5-1 and TRBJ2-1; unclear D gene. The germline CDR1 and CDR2 sequences are SGHRS and YFSETQ. The CDR3 sequence is 13 residues long. Trimming shortened V by 2 bases and J by 5 bases, and 8 bases separated the two germline ends.

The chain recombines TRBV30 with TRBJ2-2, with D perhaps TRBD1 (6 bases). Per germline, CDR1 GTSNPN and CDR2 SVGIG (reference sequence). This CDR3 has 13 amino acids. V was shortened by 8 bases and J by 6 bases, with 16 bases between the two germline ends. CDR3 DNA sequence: TGTGCCCTCACGGGGACACAACCCGGGGAGCTGTTTTTT. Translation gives CALTGTQPGELFF.

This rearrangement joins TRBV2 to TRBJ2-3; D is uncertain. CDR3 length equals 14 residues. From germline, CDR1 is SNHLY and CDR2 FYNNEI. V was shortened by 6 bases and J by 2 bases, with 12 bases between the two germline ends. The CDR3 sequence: CASSLLRPTDTQYF. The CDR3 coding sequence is TGTGCCAGCAGCCTTTTGAGGCCCACAGATACGCAGTATTTT.

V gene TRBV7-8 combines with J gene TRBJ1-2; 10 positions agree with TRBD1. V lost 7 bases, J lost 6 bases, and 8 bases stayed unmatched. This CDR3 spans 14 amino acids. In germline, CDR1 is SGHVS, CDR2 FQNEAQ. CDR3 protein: CASMIRGTGDGYTF. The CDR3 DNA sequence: TGTGCCAGCATGATAAGGGGGACAGGGGATGGCTACACCTTC.